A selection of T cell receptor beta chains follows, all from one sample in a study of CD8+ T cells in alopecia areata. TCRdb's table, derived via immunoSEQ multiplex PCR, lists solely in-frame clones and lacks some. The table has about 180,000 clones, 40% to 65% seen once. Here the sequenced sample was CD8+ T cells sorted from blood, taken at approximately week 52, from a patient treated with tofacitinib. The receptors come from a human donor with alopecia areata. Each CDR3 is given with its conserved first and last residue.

CDR3aa: CASSLLRGNSGANVLTF
v_gene: TRBV5-1

CDR3aa: CAWSVRQGNQPQHF
v_gene: TRBV30

CDR3aa: CASSARDRENIQYF
v_gene: TRBV5-5

CDR3aa: CSVIHPRGSEAFF
v_gene: TRBV29-1

CDR3aa: CASSETEINQPQHF
v_gene: TRBV2

CDR3aa: CASSRGVGGETQYF
v_gene: TRBV7-8

CDR3aa: CASSARDREETQYF
v_gene: TRBV7-7

CDR3aa: CASSLSKGLQFF
v_gene: TRBV5-5

CDR3aa: CASSQVVSGGAFNEQFF
v_gene: TRBV4-3

CDR3aa: CAWSIAGYEQYF
v_gene: TRBV30

CDR3aa: CASSPGYETQYF
v_gene: TRBV27

CDR3aa: CSVRDGRNTEAFF
v_gene: TRBV29-1

CDR3aa: CASSQVAGRGPDTQYF
v_gene: TRBV4-1

CDR3aa: CASSYLSGGYNEQFF
v_gene: TRBV6-6

CDR3aa: CASSLGPSGDEQYF
v_gene: TRBV5-1

CDR3aa: CASSLPKGAANYGYTF
v_gene: TRBV5-1

CDR3aa: CASSPNRAVYEQYF
v_gene: TRBV6-5

CDR3aa: CASKDIADEQYF
v_gene: TRBV2

CDR3aa: CASSFPGLQETQYF
v_gene: TRBV13

CDR3aa: CASSDVAPSYEQYF
v_gene: TRBV2

CDR3aa: CASSLAGLDIQYF
v_gene: TRBV5-1

CDR3aa: CASSLGTRDQETQYF
v_gene: TRBV7-6

CDR3aa: CASSHAREQFF
v_gene: TRBV11-2

CDR3aa: CASSLSGLGVDTGELFF
v_gene: TRBV27

CDR3aa: CASSLSGGSYNEQFF
v_gene: TRBV27

CDR3aa: CASSQSRAPYGYTF
v_gene: TRBV23-1

CDR3aa: CASSYSEGMYYGYTF
v_gene: TRBV6-5

CDR3aa: CASSLDRGYGYTF
v_gene: TRBV27

CDR3aa: CASSSLAQGGQYF
v_gene: TRBV5-4

CDR3aa: CASSGTAGETQYF
v_gene: TRBV5-1

CDR3aa: CASGGGVSNQPQHF
v_gene: TRBV9

CDR3aa: CASSPGVSETQYF
v_gene: TRBV19

CDR3aa: CAISESVDREAFF
v_gene: TRBV10-3

CDR3aa: CASSQDFTTGNYGYTF
v_gene: TRBV4-2

CDR3aa: CASSVGGGSNEKLFF
v_gene: TRBV9

CDR3aa: CASGKGKKYTGELFF
v_gene: TRBV5-6

CDR3aa: CASSPLGGDTQYF
v_gene: TRBV27

CDR3aa: CAIRNGTEAFF
v_gene: TRBV10-3

CDR3aa: CASSVRGALTDTQYF
v_gene: TRBV9

CDR3aa: CASSFSRQNTGELFF
v_gene: TRBV5-1

CDR3aa: CASSKNSGRGTQYF
v_gene: TRBV21-1

CDR3aa: CSVLPGGAGELFF
v_gene: TRBV29-1

CDR3aa: CACSRTDMNTEAFF
v_gene: TRBV6-5

CDR3aa: CASSLARENTYGYTF
v_gene: TRBV13

CDR3aa: CSVEGWRESQYF
v_gene: TRBV29-1

CDR3aa: CASSSGTGVSPLHF
v_gene: TRBV13

CDR3aa: CASSVLTNSPLHF
v_gene: TRBV9

CDR3aa: CASSYSRTSPLHF
v_gene: TRBV7-3

CDR3aa: CSVQGQGDYGYTF
v_gene: TRBV29-1

CDR3aa: CASSFTAGPSYEQYF
v_gene: TRBV4-1

CDR3aa: CASSQLHRDQTQYF
v_gene: TRBV4-1

CDR3aa: CASRARGSYEQYF
v_gene: TRBV27

CDR3aa: CAISQGNNEQYF
v_gene: TRBV10-3

CDR3aa: CAGTVGMNTEAFF
v_gene: TRBV30